The sample holds a few counts of the clone carrying this TCR beta chain. Its target is unknown. The data were taken from a study of shared clonotypes between healthy human individuals. The test was conducted at deep level. Generated by immunoSEQ multiplex PCR, the TCRdb table keeps only in-frame clones and is missing some. There are some 1,100,000 clones in the sample; around three quarters occur only once, and about 0.52% lies in the top ten. CDR1 is SGHRS, CDR2 YFSETQ, per germline. The CDR3 extends over 12 amino acids. V dropped 3 bases and J dropped 5 bases, with 6 bases sitting between them. Regarding the study as a whole: The sole specimen, blood, was sampled, and tissue repertoires likely differ.

All the donors were Caucasian adults who lived in Nashville, Tennessee. This TCR came from a man younger than 35 in good health. Some clones in this sample may be carry-over from other donors' samples. The V and J genes are TRBV5-1 and TRBJ2-1, with D hard to call. The source material was memory CD4+ T cells from PBMCs. As to subset: CD45RA-negative fraction. The CDR3: CASSSDHNEQFF. CDR3 sequence (DNA): TGCGCCAGCAGCTCGGACCACAATGAGCAGTTCTTC.